The 11 T cell receptor beta chains below all came from one sample that was sequenced in a study of blood T cell repertoires in COVID-19. Profiling relied on immunoSEQ multiplex PCR, and the TCRdb table lists in-frame clones only, not all of them. The sample contains over 80,000 clones, about 88% of which appear only once. Sequenced input: peripheral blood. These receptors came from a man aged 45-65 years with acute or convalescent COVID-19.

V gene TRBV11-3 combines with J gene TRBJ2-3, with 10 bases identical to TRBD2. The CDR3 contains 17 residues. Germline trimming cut 4 bases from V and 1 base from J; bases unmatched to any gene: 8. Germline lookup yields CDR1 SGHNT and CDR2 YENEEA. This CDR3 is CASSSLSGGAGTDTQYF. CDR3 in DNA: TGTGCCAGCAGCTCACTCAGCGGGGGGGCTGGCACAGATACGCAGTATTTT.

Written as DNA, the CDR3 is TGTGCCTGGAGGCTATATACGGGATCTGAAGCTTTCTTT. Its protein product is CAWRLYTGSEAFF. This chain joins TRBV30 and TRBJ1-1; D not certain. Germline assignment: CDR1 GTSNPN and CDR2 SVGIG (reference sequence). There are 13 residues in the CDR3. Trimming left V 3 bases short and J 6 bases short, with 14 bases between.

The V and J genes are TRBV6-5 and TRBJ2-7; D remains unclear. Germline V lookup: CDR1 MNHEY, CDR2 SVGAGI. Trimming removed 7 bases from V and 3 bases from J, with 7 bases in between. This CDR3 is built from 11 residues. The CDR3: CASTGIYEQYF. CDR3 DNA: TGTGCCAGCACGGGTATCTACGAGCAGTACTTC.

The chain has TRBV7-2 and TRBJ1-1; D not resolved. Per the germline V gene, CDR1 is SGHTA and CDR2 is FQGNSA. The germline V and J ends were trimmed by 2 bases and 3 bases, with 10 bases remaining between them. This CDR3 comprises 14 residues. DNA for the CDR3: TGTGCCAGCAGCTTAATTACGGGGTACACTGAAGCTTTCTTT. This encodes CASSLITGYTEAFF.

V and J are TRBV30 and TRBJ1-1, with 7 bases fitting TRBD1. The germline V gene encodes CDR1 GTSNPN and CDR2 SVGIG (reference sequence). Losses at the gene ends were 5 bases for V and 3 bases for J; bases not matched to a gene: 9. CDR3 length equals 14 residues. In DNA, the CDR3 is TGTGCCTGGGGAAAACTTACAGGGGACACTGAAGCTTTCTTT. Its translation: CAWGKLTGDTEAFF.

The chain carries TRBV19 and TRBJ1-5; D ambiguous. The CDR3 extends over 16 amino acids. Looked up from germline, CDR1 is LNHDA and CDR2 is SQIVND (reference sequence). The V end was cut by 5 bases, the J end by 1 base, with 15 bases between. Here the CDR3 reads CASSPVRLLSNQPQHF. The CDR3 DNA follows: TGTGCCAGTAGTCCGGTCAGGCTCTTAAGCAATCAGCCCCAGCATTTT.

V and J are TRBV19 and TRBJ2-7; D may be TRBD1 (5 bases). CDR3 size: 14 residues. The germline gives CDR1 LNHDA, CDR2 SQIVND (reference sequence). V gave up 3 bases and J gave up 4 bases, with 13 bases separating them. As DNA, the CDR3 is TGTGCCAGTAGTATTGGTGGGGCCGTTTACGAGCAGTACTTC. This sequence encodes CASSIGGAVYEQYF.

Only one count was recorded for this clone. The chain links TRBV27 to TRBJ2-1; 10 nucleotides agree with TRBD1. This CDR3 comprises 14 residues. V lost 7 bases and J lost 6; bases outside the gene matches: 6. Germline CDR1 MNHEY, CDR2 SMNVEV (reference sequence). For the CDR3, the DNA is TGTGCCAGCACTCGGGACAGGGGTGGCAATGAGCAGTTCTTC. Protein sequence: CASTRDRGGNEQFF.

This CDR3 reads CASWTSGGEFSYEQYF. DNA of the CDR3: TGTGCCAGCTGGACTAGCGGGGGCGAATTCTCCTACGAGCAGTACTTC. The chain uses TRBV2 and TRBJ2-7, with TRBD2 identical over 13 bases. The V gene's germline CDR1 is SNHLY and CDR2 FYNNEI. After removal of 8 bases from V and 0 bases from J, the junction contained 7 bases not matched to a gene. The CDR3 covers 16 residues.

The chain recombines TRBV6-5 with TRBJ1-5; D gene uncertain. The CDR3 runs 14 residues. Deletions cut 8 bases from V and 2 bases from J, with 13 bases between. Germline V gene data show CDR1 as MNHEY and CDR2 as SVGAGI. The CDR3 region is CASLAERRNQPQHF. In nucleotides, the CDR3 is TGTGCCAGCTTGGCAGAGCGTCGCAATCAGCCCCAGCATTTT.

The chain recombines TRBV27 with TRBJ1-6, with 7 positions matching TRBD1. V lost 4 bases, J lost 13 bases, and 7 bases stayed unmatched. This CDR3 region has 13 residues. Per germline, CDR1 MNHEY and CDR2 SMNVEV (reference sequence). In DNA, the CDR3 is TGTGCCAGCAGTTCAAACAGGGGAAATCCCCTCCACTTT. Encoded protein: CASSSNRGNPLHF.